This T cell receptor beta chain was sequenced in a study of T-cell reconstitution after alpha-beta-depleted transplantation in children. The TCRbeta library was prepared with unique molecular identifiers. Each CDR3 protein gets one entry after TCRdb re-called the PCR reads with MiXCR. The data show 450,000 to 600,000 distinct CDR3 sequences, 30% to 35% seen once. Germline CDR1 and CDR2: SGHTA and FQGNSA. Trimming took off 4 bases at V and 3 bases at J, with 15 bases between the two ends. This CDR3 has 15 amino acids. This clonotype was observed at least ten times. The rearrangement joins TRBV7-2 to TRBJ1-1, with D unclear. This clonotype originated in a human donor who donated a stem cell graft to a child with aplastic anemia. The sample in question was PBMCs from the stem cell graft donor, obtained from the stem cell graft. The CDR3 is CASSSPEGRDTEAFF. The CDR3 DNA reads as TGTGCCAGCAGCTCCCCTGAGGGAAGGGACACTGAAGCTTTCTTT.